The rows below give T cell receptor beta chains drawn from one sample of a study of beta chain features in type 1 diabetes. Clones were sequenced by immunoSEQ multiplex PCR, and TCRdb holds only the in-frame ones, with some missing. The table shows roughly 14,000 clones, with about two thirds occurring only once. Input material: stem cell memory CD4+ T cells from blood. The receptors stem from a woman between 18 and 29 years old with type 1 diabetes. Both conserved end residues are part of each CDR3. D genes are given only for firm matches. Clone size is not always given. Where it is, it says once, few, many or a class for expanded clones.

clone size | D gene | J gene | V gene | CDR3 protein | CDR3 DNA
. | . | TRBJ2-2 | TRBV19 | CASSKSAFTGELFF | TGTGCCAGTAGTAAGTCCGCGTTTACCGGGGAGCTGTTTTTT
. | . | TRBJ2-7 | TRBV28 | CASSRFYEQYF | TGTGCCAGCAGTCGTTTCTACGAGCAGTACTTC
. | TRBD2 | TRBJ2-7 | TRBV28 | CASRVSGSPSEQYF | TGTGCCAGCAGGGTTAGCGGGAGCCCCTCCGAGCAGTACTTC
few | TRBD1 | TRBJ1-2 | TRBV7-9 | CASSFNTGGGYTF | TGTGCCAGCAGCTTCAACACAGGGGGTGGCTACACCTTC
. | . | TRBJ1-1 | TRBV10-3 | CAISEQVEAFF | TGTGCCATCAGTGAGCAGGTTGAAGCTTTCTTT
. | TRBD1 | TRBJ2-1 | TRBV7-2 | CASSLGSGDRDQFF | TGTGCCAGCAGCTTAGGTTCTGGGGACAGGGACCAGTTCTTC
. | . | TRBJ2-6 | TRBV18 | CASSPSNSFGANVLTF | TGTGCCAGCTCACCATCGAACAGTTTTGGGGCCAACGTCCTGACTTTC
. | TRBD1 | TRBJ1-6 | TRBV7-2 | CASSLEGQGVNSPLHF | TGTGCCAGCAGCTTAGAGGGACAGGGGGTTAATTCACCCCTCCACTTT
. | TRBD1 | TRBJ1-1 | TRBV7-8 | CASSAMTGMNTEAFF | TGTGCCAGCAGCGCGATGACAGGGATGAACACTGAAGCTTTCTTT
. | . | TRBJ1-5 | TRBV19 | CASSIVPKNQPQHF | TGTGCCAGTAGTATAGTCCCCAAAAATCAGCCCCAGCATTTT
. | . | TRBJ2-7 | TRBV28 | CASSLGHPLGEQYF | TGTGCCAGCAGTTTGGGACACCCTTTGGGCGAGCAGTACTTC
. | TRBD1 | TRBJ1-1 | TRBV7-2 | CASSLVLGQDPEAFF | TGTGCCAGCAGCTTAGTCTTGGGACAGGACCCTGAAGCTTTCTTT
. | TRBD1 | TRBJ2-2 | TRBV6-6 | CASRPAGQGQLFF | TGTGCCAGCAGACCCGCGGGACAGGGACAGCTGTTTTTT
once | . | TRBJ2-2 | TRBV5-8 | CASSEGQANTGELFF | TGTGCCAGCAGCGAGGGACAAGCGAACACCGGGGAGCTGTTTTTT
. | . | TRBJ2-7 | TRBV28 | CASSPPSVPSYEQYF | TGTGCCAGCAGTCCCCCCTCCGTCCCCTCCTACGAGCAGTACTTC
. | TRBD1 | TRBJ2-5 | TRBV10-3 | CAIRPGTGSGEQYF | TGTGCCATCAGGCCCGGGACAGGATCGGGTGAGCAGTACTTC
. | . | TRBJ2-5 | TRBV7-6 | CASSRGTETQYF | TGTGCCAGCAGCCGCGGGACGGAGACCCAGTACTTC
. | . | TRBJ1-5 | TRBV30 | CAWGTAGNQPQHF | TGTGCCTGGGGGACGGCGGGGAATCAGCCCCAGCATTTT
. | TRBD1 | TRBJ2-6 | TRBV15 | CATSRDSFSGANVLTF | TGTGCCACCAGCCGGGACAGCTTCTCTGGGGCCAACGTCCTGACTTTC
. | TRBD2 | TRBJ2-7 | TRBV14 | CASSPGGIDYEQYF | TGTGCCAGCAGCCCGGGAGGGATAGACTACGAGCAGTACTTC
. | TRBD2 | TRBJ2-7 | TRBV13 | CASSSLAGDWGEQYF | TGTGCCAGCAGCTCGCTTGCGGGAGACTGGGGCGAGCAGTACTTC
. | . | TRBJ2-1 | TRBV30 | CAWSVLGSSYNEQFF | TGTGCCTGGAGTGTACTCGGGAGCTCCTACAATGAGCAGTTCTTC
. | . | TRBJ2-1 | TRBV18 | CASSLLGGLGEQFF | TGTGCCAGCTCACTGCTAGGAGGGTTGGGTGAGCAGTTCTTC
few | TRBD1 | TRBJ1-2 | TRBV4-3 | CASSPDRGYGYTF | TGCGCCAGCAGTCCCGACAGGGGCTATGGCTACACCTTC
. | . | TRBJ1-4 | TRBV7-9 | CASSSLDQGRSF | TGTGCCAGCAGCTCCCTGGACCAGGGTAGATCTTTT
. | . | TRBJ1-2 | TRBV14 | CASSHRPSVGDGYTF | TGTGCCAGCAGCCATCGACCAAGCGTAGGAGATGGCTACACCTTC
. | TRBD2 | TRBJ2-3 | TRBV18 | CASSPTLLAGGADTQYF | TGTGCCAGCTCACCGACTTTACTAGCGGGGGGTGCAGATACGCAGTATTTT
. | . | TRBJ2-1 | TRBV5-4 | CASSLEAGPAYNEQFF | TGTGCCAGCAGCTTGGAAGCGGGCCCGGCCTACAATGAGCAGTTCTTC
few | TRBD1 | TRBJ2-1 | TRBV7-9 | CASSVRGGTGGDEQFF | TGTGCCAGCAGCGTCCGAGGTGGGACAGGGGGCGATGAGCAGTTCTTC
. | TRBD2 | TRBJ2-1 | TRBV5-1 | CASSTGGTYNEQFF | TGCGCCAGCAGTACGGGAGGCACCTACAATGAGCAGTTCTTC
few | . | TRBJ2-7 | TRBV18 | CASSPNRVIDEQYF | TGTGCCAGCTCACCGAACAGGGTAATAGACGAGCAGTACTTC
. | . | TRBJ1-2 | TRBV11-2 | CASRQQTGYGYTF | TGTGCCAGCAGGCAACAGACAGGCTATGGCTACACCTTC
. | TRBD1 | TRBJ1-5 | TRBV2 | CASRTDRVSNQPQHF | TGTGCCAGCAGGACGGACAGGGTGTCAAATCAGCCCCAGCATTTT
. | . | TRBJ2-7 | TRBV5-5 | CASSSERESDEQYF | TGTGCCAGCAGCTCGGAGAGGGAGTCCGACGAGCAGTACTTC
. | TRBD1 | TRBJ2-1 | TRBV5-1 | CASSSTGESYNEQFF | TGCGCCAGCAGCTCAACAGGGGAATCCTACAATGAGCAGTTCTTC
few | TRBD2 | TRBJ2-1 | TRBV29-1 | CSASMTSYEQFF | TGCAGCGCCTCTATGACTAGCTATGAGCAGTTCTTC
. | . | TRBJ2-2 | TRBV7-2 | CASSLGQENTGELFF | TGTGCCAGCAGCTTGGGGCAGGAGAACACCGGGGAGCTGTTTTTT
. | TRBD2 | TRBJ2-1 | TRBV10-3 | CAITAGGNEQFF | TGTGCCATCACTGCGGGAGGAAATGAGCAGTTCTTC
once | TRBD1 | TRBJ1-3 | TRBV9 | CASSERGPHSGNTIYF | TGTGCCAGCAGCGAGAGGGGGCCCCACTCTGGAAACACCATATATTTT
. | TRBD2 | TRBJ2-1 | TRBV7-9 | CASSLRLANYNEQFF | TGTGCCAGCAGCTTAAGACTAGCGAACTACAATGAGCAGTTCTTC
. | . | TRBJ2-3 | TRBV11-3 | CASSPNGGGTDTQYF | TGTGCCAGCAGCCCCAATGGCGGGGGCACAGATACGCAGTATTTT
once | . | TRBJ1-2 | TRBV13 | CASSGPGDYGYTF | TGTGCCAGCAGCGGACCGGGAGACTATGGCTACACCTTC
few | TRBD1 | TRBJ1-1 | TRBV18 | CASSLTGRGRTEAFF | TGTGCCAGCTCACTGACGGGCAGGGGGAGAACTGAAGCTTTCTTT